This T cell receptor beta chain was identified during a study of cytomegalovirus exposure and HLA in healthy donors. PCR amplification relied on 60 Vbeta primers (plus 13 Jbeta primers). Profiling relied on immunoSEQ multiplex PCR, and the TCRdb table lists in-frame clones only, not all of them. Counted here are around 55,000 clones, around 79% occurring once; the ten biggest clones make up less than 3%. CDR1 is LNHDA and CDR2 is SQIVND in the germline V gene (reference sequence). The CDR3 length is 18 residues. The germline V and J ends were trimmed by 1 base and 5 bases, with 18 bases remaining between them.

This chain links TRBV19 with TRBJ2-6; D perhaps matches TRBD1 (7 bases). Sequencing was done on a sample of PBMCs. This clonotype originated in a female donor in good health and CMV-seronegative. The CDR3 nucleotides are TGTGCCAGTAGTATAGGCGGGACAGCTAGTTCCTGGGCCAACGTCCTGACTTTC. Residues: CASSIGGTASSWANVLTF.